One and the same sample provided the 2 T cell receptor beta chains below, sequenced in a study of early T cells in non-severe SARS-CoV-2 infection. TCRdb re-called the 5' RACE reads through MiXCR, storing one row per CDR3 protein. The sample shows tens of thousands of distinct CDR3 sequences, about 12% of them seen only once. The sequenced material came from whole blood. The receptors stem from an adult who was a healthcare worker with PCR-confirmed SARS-CoV-2 infection or an uninfected control (not recorded which).

This clonotype has at least ten counts. The chain joins TRBV28 to TRBJ1-1; D not certain. The V gene's germline CDR1 is MDHEN and CDR2 SYDVKM. The V and J ends lost 6 bases and 1 base respectively, with 15 bases between them. This CDR3 region has 15 residues. CDR3 sequence: CASSPRFDWNTEAFF. CDR3 nucleotides: TGTGCCAGCAGCCCCCGGTTCGATTGGAACACTGAAGCTTTCTTT.

This clonotype was seen at least ten times. J is TRBJ1-2 and V is TRBV29-1; D unclear. The CDR3 has 11 residues. In germline, CDR1 is SQVTM, CDR2 ANQGSEA. V lost 4 bases to trimming and J lost 5 bases, with 8 bases between them. DNA for the CDR3: TGCAGCGTTGTTGATTTTTATGGCTACACCTTC. Translating gives CSVVDFYGYTF.